The next 21 T cell receptor beta chains were all read from a single sample in a study of cytomegalovirus exposure and HLA in healthy donors. TCRdb keeps only in-frame clones here, not all; method: immunoSEQ multiplex PCR. The sample has about 92,000 clones, over 85% seen once. Sequenced input: PBMCs. The receptors originated from a woman in her 30s in good health and CMV-seropositive.

The V gene is TRBV5-6, the J gene TRBJ2-5; D may be TRBD1 (6 bases). The germline CDR1 and CDR2 sequences are SGHDT and YYEEEE. CDR3 length equals 15 residues. The V and J ends lost 4 bases and 4 bases respectively, with 17 bases between them. The CDR3 loop reads CASSLWGQGSETQYF. The DNA for the CDR3 is TGTGCCAGCAGCCTGTGGGGCCAGGGGTCAGAGACCCAGTACTTC.

V usage is TRBV6-1 and J usage is TRBJ2-2; no reliable D call. CDR1 is MNHNS and CDR2 is SASEGT in the germline V gene. The V gene lost 6 bases and the J gene lost 0 bases, with 8 bases spanning the gap. The CDR3 totals 14 residues. CDR3 residues: CASRARANTGELFF. For the CDR3, the DNA is TGTGCCAGCAGGGCCCGGGCGAACACCGGGGAGCTGTTTTTT.

This chain connects TRBV5-1 to TRBJ2-2, with 7 bases aligning to TRBD2. This CDR3 is 16 amino acids long. CDR1 is SGHRS and CDR2 is YFSETQ in the germline V gene. Trimming took 0 bases from V and 2 from J; bases not matched to a gene: 4. As DNA, the CDR3 is TGCGCCAGCAGCTTGGTGGGGGGGATCAACACCGGGGAGCTGTTTTTT. Translated, it gives CASSLVGGINTGELFF.

This chain connects TRBV2 to TRBJ1-3, with a possible D match to TRBD1 (5 bases). Trimming pared 6 bases from V and 4 bases from J, leaving 22 bases between. The germline V gene has CDR1 SNHLY and CDR2 FYNNEI. This CDR3 is 17 amino acids long. CDR3 nucleotide sequence: TGTGCCAGCAGCGCAACCGGGGGTATCTCAGGAGGAAACACCATATATTTT. Translated, it gives CASSATGGISGGNTIYF.

V and J are TRBV28 and TRBJ1-1; 7 bases align to TRBD1. From germline, CDR1 is MDHEN and CDR2 SYDVKM. Germline trimming cut 6 bases from V and 1 base from J; bases unmatched to any gene: 11. The CDR3 extends over 16 amino acids. CDR3 sequence reads: CASSEAQTGKNTEAFF. CDR3 nucleotides: TGTGCCAGCAGCGAAGCCCAGACAGGGAAGAACACTGAAGCTTTCTTT.

The chain recombines TRBV6-5 with TRBJ2-7, with D possibly being TRBD2 (5 bases). Germline CDR1 and CDR2: MNHEY and SVGAGI. The ends were cut back, 2 bases at V and 7 bases at J, with 12 bases in the middle. The length of the CDR3 is 13 residues. CDR3 nucleotide sequence: TGTGCCAGCAGTTACGGGGTCACGGGGGAGCAGTACTTC. Translation: CASSYGVTGEQYF.

This clone was seen a single time. This chain joins TRBV4-1 and TRBJ2-2; TRBD1 aligns across 8 bases. Germline V CDR1 and CDR2: MGHRA, YSYEKL. Trimming at V came to 0 bases and at J to 8 bases, leaving 8 bases not matched to a gene. CDR3 length: 16 residues. The DNA for the CDR3 is TGCGCCAGCAGCCAAGAGGCGACAGGGGCCAGGGGGGAGCTGTTTTTT. This encodes CASSQEATGARGELFF.

The V call is TRBV27, the J call TRBJ1-1; D unresolved. From germline, CDR1 is MNHEY and CDR2 SMNVEV (reference sequence). The CDR3 extends over 13 amino acids. Trimming took off 6 bases at V and 1 base at J, with 9 bases between the two ends. CDR3 protein: CASRQLRNTEAFF. DNA for the CDR3: TGTGCCAGCAGACAGCTAAGGAACACTGAAGCTTTCTTT.

This sequence joins TRBV6-5 and TRBJ1-1; 9 bases are shared with TRBD1. The CDR3 sequence is 13 residues long. The V gene's germline CDR1 is MNHEY and CDR2 SVGAGI. V shed 6 bases, J shed 7 bases, and the junction held 6 bases outside the gene matches. CDR3 DNA sequence: TGTGCCAGCAGCCTTAGGACAGGGGATGAAGCTTTCTTT. Its translation: CASSLRTGDEAFF.

The chain joins TRBV19 to TRBJ2-7; tentatively, D is TRBD1 (7 bases). This CDR3 is built from 17 residues. From germline, CDR1 is LNHDA and CDR2 SQIVND (reference sequence). V gave up 2 bases and J gave up 3 bases, with 20 bases separating them. The CDR3 reads CASSISPASRGVYEQYF. The CDR3 DNA reads TGTGCCAGTAGTATATCCCCGGCGAGCAGGGGGGTCTACGAGCAGTACTTC.

The chain has TRBV6-4 and TRBJ2-1, with D tentatively TRBD2 (5 bases). Germline V lookup: CDR1 MRHNA, CDR2 SNTAGT. V lost 4 bases to trimming and J lost 6 bases, with 10 bases between them. The CDR3 length is 13 residues. This CDR3 reads CASSVERSNEQFF. The CDR3 DNA is TGTGCCAGCAGTGTCGAGCGGAGCAATGAGCAGTTCTTC.

This chain joins TRBV4-3 and TRBJ1-5; a weak D match, TRBD1 (5 bases). The V gene lost 1 base and the J gene lost 5 bases, with 9 bases spanning the gap. The CDR3 is made up of 14 amino acids. Germline CDR1 is LGHNA and CDR2 is YSLEER. DNA of the CDR3: TGCGCCAGCAGCCAAGTCCCGGGGGATCAGCCCCAGCATTTT. It yields the protein CASSQVPGDQPQHF.

This clone was picked up one time. This sequence joins TRBV9 and TRBJ1-3; 7 nucleotides agree with TRBD1. CDR1 and CDR2 from the germline V gene are SGDLS and YYNGEE. There are 16 residues in the CDR3. After removal of 2 bases from V and 2 bases from J, the junction contained 7 bases not matched to a gene. The CDR3 protein is CASSVYTGATGNTIYF. The DNA for the CDR3 is TGTGCCAGCAGCGTTTACACAGGGGCCACTGGAAACACCATATATTTT.

The genes are TRBV19 and TRBJ1-5; D may be TRBD1 (5 bases). The germline CDR1 and CDR2 sequences are LNHDA and SQIVND (reference sequence). The CDR3 consists of 16 residues. Trimming removed 7 bases from V and 5 bases from J, with 21 bases in between. The DNA of the CDR3 is TGTGCCAGTAATCCCACGGATCGTGGCAGGGATCAGCCCCAGCATTTT. As protein: CASNPTDRGRDQPQHF.

The V and J genes are TRBV2 and TRBJ2-3; a possible D gene is TRBD1 (5 bases). Germline CDR1 reads SNHLY; CDR2 reads FYNNEI. This CDR3 contains 14 residues. V dropped 1 base and J dropped 6 bases, with 11 bases sitting between them. Here the CDR3 reads CASSEEQGLDTQYF. The CDR3 DNA reads as TGTGCCAGCAGTGAAGAGCAGGGTCTCGATACGCAGTATTTT. The full variable domain, its missing parts supplied by reference TRBV2 and TRBJ2-3, is EPEVTQTPSHQVTQMGQEVILRCVPISNHLYFYWYRQILGQKVEFLVSFYNNEISEKSEIFDDQFSVERPDGSNFTLKIRSTKLEDSAMYFCASSEEQGLDTQYFGPGTRLTVL.

The chain employs TRBV30 and TRBJ1-4, with D possibly being TRBD1 (6 bases). The CDR3 contains 13 residues. Germline values: CDR1 GTSNPN, CDR2 SVGIG (reference sequence). The V end was cut by 7 bases, the J end by 8 bases, with 17 bases between. The CDR3 here is CASAGDRGEKLFF. The CDR3 DNA reads TGTGCCTCCGCAGGGGACCGTGGGGAAAAACTGTTTTTT. Complete variable domain (other parts from reference TRBV30 and TRBJ1-4): SQTIHQWPATLVQPVGSPLSLECTVEGTSNPNLYWYRQAAGRGLQLLFYSVGIGQISSEVPQNLSASRPQDRQFILSSKKLLLSDSGFYLCASAGDRGEKLFFGSGTQLSVL.

The rearrangement joins TRBV19 to TRBJ2-7; 14 bases are a match to TRBD2. The CDR3 totals 18 residues. The germline V gene encodes CDR1 LNHDA and CDR2 SQIVND (reference sequence). J lost 1 base, V lost 3 bases, and 8 bases had no gene match. The CDR3 coding sequence is TGTGCCAGTAGTATGAAAGGGACTAGCGGGGGATGGTCCTACGAGCAGTACTTC. It specifies CASSMKGTSGGWSYEQYF.

The chain combines TRBV29-1 with TRBJ2-5, with D perhaps matching TRBD2 (5 bases). There are 13 residues in the CDR3. Germline loops: CDR1 SQVTM, CDR2 ANQGSEA. The V gene lost 6 bases and the J gene lost 4 bases, with 15 bases spanning the gap. The CDR3 sequence: CSVDKPGIETQYF. CDR3 coding DNA: TGCAGCGTCGACAAGCCGGGGATAGAGACCCAGTACTTC.

This chain links TRBV6-6 with TRBJ2-5; TRBD2 is a possible D gene (5 bases). The V gene lost 7 bases and the J gene lost 5 bases, with 23 bases spanning the gap. The CDR3 is 16 residues long. CDR1 and CDR2 (germline): MNHNY, SVGAGI (reference sequence). CDR3 sequence (DNA): TGTGCCAGCACCCCGGGTGGGAGCCCCGGGCGGGAGACCCAGTACTTC. It specifies CASTPGGSPGRETQYF.

The rearrangement links TRBV19 to TRBJ1-5; D remains ambiguous. This CDR3 contains 14 residues. Germline assignment: CDR1 LNHDA and CDR2 SQIVND (reference sequence). Trimming stripped 10 bases from V and 1 base from J, with 14 bases between. As DNA, the CDR3 is TGTGCCACGCCGGAGGCACGGAGCAATCAGCCCCAGCATTTT. This codes for CATPEARSNQPQHF. The full variable domain, in which reference TRBV19 and TRBJ1-5 provide the parts outside the CDR3, is DGGITQSPKYLFRKEGQNVTLSCEQNLNHDAMYWYRQDPGQGLRLIYYSQIVNDFQKGDIAEGYSVSREKKESFPLTVTSAQKNPTAFYLCATPEARSNQPQHFGDGTRLSIL.

V gene TRBV5-1 combines with J gene TRBJ2-5; maybe TRBD1 (7 bases). This CDR3 spans 14 amino acids. Germline V gene sequence: CDR1 SGHRS, CDR2 YFSETQ. V lost 5 bases and J lost 1, with 12 bases in between. The CDR3 coding sequence is TGCGCCAGCAGTACGGGGGACAGCCAAGAGACCCAGTACTTC. This sequence encodes CASSTGDSQETQYF.